The entry below gives a single T cell receptor beta chain sequence along with its context. Its antigen is not identified. The data originate from a study of cytomegalovirus exposure and HLA in healthy donors. As for the study in general: Sequencing of 150 million to 200 million T cells in an earlier analysis found roughly 120 million unique TCR beta sequences. Study-level points and caveats: Differences between HLA loci emerged in a later analysis of TCR association rates, with DRB1 most and HLA-C fewest.

J lost 6 bases, V lost 2 bases, and 5 bases had no gene match. Germline V CDR1 and CDR2: LGHNA, YNFKEQ. This CDR3 has 15 residues. PCR involved 60 Vbeta and 13 Jbeta primers. TCRdb's table, derived via immunoSEQ multiplex PCR, lists solely in-frame clones and lacks some. The sample lists approximately 150,000 clones, approximately 82% occurring once. The source material was PBMCs. The sequence derives from a woman in her 40s in good health and CMV-seronegative. The chain carries TRBV4-2 and TRBJ2-7, with 12 bases lining up with TRBD1. The CDR3 nucleotides are TGTGCCAGCAGCCAATTGGGACAGGGGGCCGGCGAGCAGTACTTC. It codes for CASSQLGQGAGEQYF.